Sequencing of this TCR beta chain was carried out in a study of blood T cells in healthy people across ages. A second PCR, run for about 7 to 12 cycles, used a sample-barcoded 5' primer plus a J-beta primer mix. Through a template-switch adaptor with 12 random nucleotides, each cDNA molecule received a tag. TCRdb re-analysed the 5' RACE reads in MiXCR, keeping a single row per CDR3 protein. The repertoire holds about 1.4 million distinct CDR3 sequences, around 59% seen once, with approximately 7% in the top ten. At least 6.5 million PBMCs were isolated per sample. This clonotype has only a few counts. This CDR3 comprises 11 residues. The germline gives CDR1 SQVTM, CDR2 ANQGSEA. V lost 7 bases and J 4 bases, leaving 8 bases between the germline ends.

The sequencing sample was made of blood. This sequence was found in a man between 18 and 29 years old in good health. The V and J genes are TRBV29-1 and TRBJ1-5, with D unclear. The CDR3 sequence: CSAGNNQPQHF. The CDR3 DNA is TGCAGCGCTGGCAATAATCAGCCCCAGCATTTT.